Each of the 10 T cell receptor beta chains below was sequenced from the same sample in a study of beta chain features in type 1 diabetes. These receptors have no known antigen. The study, taken as a whole, reports: Type 1 diabetes patients had moderately but significantly shorter TCRB CDR3s in all four CD4+ subsets.

All of the isolated RNA was reverse transcribed, so expressed TCRB transcripts were sequenced. Sequencing used immunoSEQ multiplex PCR; TCRdb keeps in-frame clones, though not all of them. Among 120,000 or so clones listed, roughly a sixth were seen once. Sequencing used central memory CD4+ T cells from blood. The source is a young man with type 1 diabetes.

The chain employs TRBV21-1 and TRBJ2-1; the table's D call TRBD2 went unverified against the DNA. TRBV21-1 is deemed a pseudogene. There are 12 residues in the CDR3. The chain's CDR3 is CASSKDAYPQFF. The CDR3 DNA reads as TGTGCCAGCAGCAAAGACGCCTATCCGCAGTTCTTC.

This clone was picked up many times. The chain links TRBV27 to TRBJ2-1, with 8 bases aligning to TRBD2. The V and J ends lost 8 bases and 2 bases, in that order; junction bases with no gene match: 8. The germline V gene encodes CDR1 MNHEY and CDR2 SMNVEV (reference sequence). The CDR3 runs to 15 residues. The DNA for the CDR3 is TGTGCCAGCTGCTGGGGTAGCGGGGCCTACAATGAGCAGTTCTTC. Translating it yields CASCWGSGAYNEQFF.

This clone was seen ten or more times. This sequence joins TRBV27 and TRBJ2-5; either TRBD1 or TRBD2 may supply D (5 bases each). Deletions cut 3 bases from V and 5 bases from J, with 13 bases between. Germline V lookup: CDR1 MNHEY, CDR2 SMNVEV (reference sequence). The CDR3 has 14 residues. CDR3 nucleotides: TGTGCCAGCAGTTTGTCAGGGACCCAGGAGACCCAGTACTTC. It specifies CASSLSGTQETQYF.

The chain links TRBV7-2 to TRBJ2-7, with D possibly TRBD2 on 5 matching bases. Germline V lookup: CDR1 SGHTA, CDR2 FQGNSA. Deletions cut 3 bases from V and 2 bases from J, with 17 bases between. This CDR3 is built from 16 residues. The DNA for the CDR3 is TGTGCCAGCAGCTTTCAAAGCGGCCGAAGCCCCTACGAGCAGTACTTC. Its translation: CASSFQSGRSPYEQYF.

A few counts support this clone. This chain connects TRBV7-2 to TRBJ1-4, with D possibly being TRBD1 (5 bases). V was clipped by 5 bases and J by 7 bases, with 14 bases between them. The germline CDR1 and CDR2 sequences are SGHTA and FQGNSA. The CDR3 consists of 14 residues. CDR3 bases: TGTGCCAGCAGCATTCAGGGATCGGGTGAAAAACTGTTTTTT. It encodes CASSIQGSGEKLFF. Full variable domain (outside the CDR3, taken from reference TRBV7-2 and TRBJ1-4): GAGVSQSPSNKVTEKGKDVELRCDPISGHTALYWYRQSLGQGLEFLIYFQGNSAPDKSGLPSDRFSAERTGGSVSTLTIQRTQQEDSAVYLCASSIQGSGEKLFFGSGTQLSVL.

This chain connects TRBV5-1 to TRBJ2-3; D might be TRBD1 (5 bases). Germline V gene lookup returns CDR1 SGHRS and CDR2 YFSETQ. This CDR3 is built from 15 residues. V was shortened by 6 bases and J by 4 bases, with 18 bases between the two germline ends. Here the CDR3 reads CASTKYGSQADTQYF. The CDR3 region has the DNA TGCGCCAGCACGAAATATGGGTCACAGGCAGATACGCAGTATTTT.

The V and J genes are TRBV9 and TRBJ2-5, with D perhaps being TRBD1 or TRBD2 (5 bases each). Trimming pared 0 bases from V and 1 base from J, leaving 7 bases between. From germline, CDR1 is SGDLS and CDR2 YYNGEE. CDR3 length equals 14 residues. The CDR3 region has the DNA TGTGCCAGCAGCGTAGGAGGGGCCCAAGAGACCCAGTACTTC. Translation gives CASSVGGAQETQYF.

V and J are TRBV2 and TRBJ2-5; 12 bases are a match to TRBD2. The germline V gene encodes CDR1 SNHLY and CDR2 FYNNEI. Trimming cost V 6 bases and J 4 bases; bases outside gene matches: 3. This CDR3 is built from 14 residues. CDR3: CASRTTSGRETQYF. CDR3 in DNA: TGTGCCAGCAGGACGACTAGCGGGAGAGAGACCCAGTACTTC. The variable domain in full, completed from reference TRBV2 and TRBJ2-5, reads EPEVTQTPSHQVTQMGQEVILRCVPISNHLYFYWYRQILGQKVEFLVSFYNNEISEKSEIFDDQFSVERPDGSNFTLKIRSTKLEDSAMYFCASRTTSGRETQYFGPGTRLLVL.

The chain couples TRBV2 to TRBJ1-3, with D uncertain. The CDR3 extends over 17 amino acids. Trimming removed 2 bases from V and 0 bases from J, with 14 bases in between. CDR1 and CDR2 (germline): SNHLY, FYNNEI. The CDR3 spells CASSEKFIRVSGNTIYF. CDR3 bases: TGTGCCAGCAGTGAAAAGTTCATAAGGGTCTCTGGAAACACCATATATTTT. The whole variable domain, remainder taken from reference TRBV2 and TRBJ1-3, is EPEVTQTPSHQVTQMGQEVILRCVPISNHLYFYWYRQILGQKVEFLVSFYNNEISEKSEIFDDQFSVERPDGSNFTLKIRSTKLEDSAMYFCASSEKFIRVSGNTIYFGEGSWLTVV.

This clone has a handful of counts. The rearrangement links TRBV6-1 to TRBJ2-3; no firm D call. Germline V gives CDR1 MNHNS, CDR2 SASEGT. The CDR3 consists of 12 residues. Trimming took 10 bases from V and 1 from J, leaving 9 bases between them. The CDR3 protein is CAIRSGTDTQYF. The CDR3 DNA sequence: TGTGCCATCCGATCGGGCACAGATACGCAGTATTTT.